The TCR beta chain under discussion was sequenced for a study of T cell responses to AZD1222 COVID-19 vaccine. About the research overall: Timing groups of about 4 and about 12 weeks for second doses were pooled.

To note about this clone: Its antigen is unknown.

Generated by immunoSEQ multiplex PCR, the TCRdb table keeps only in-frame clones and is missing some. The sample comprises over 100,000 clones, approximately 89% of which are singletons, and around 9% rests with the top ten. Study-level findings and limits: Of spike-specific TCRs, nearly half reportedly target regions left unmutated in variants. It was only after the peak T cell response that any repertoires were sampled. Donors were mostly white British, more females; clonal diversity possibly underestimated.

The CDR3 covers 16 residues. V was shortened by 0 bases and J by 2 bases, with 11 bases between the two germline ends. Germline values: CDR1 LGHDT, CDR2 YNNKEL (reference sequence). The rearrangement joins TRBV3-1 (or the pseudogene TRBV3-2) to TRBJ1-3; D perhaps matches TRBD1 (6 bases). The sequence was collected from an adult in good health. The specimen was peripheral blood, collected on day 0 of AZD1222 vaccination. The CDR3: CASSQERNRAGNTIYF. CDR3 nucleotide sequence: TGTGCCAGCAGCCAAGAAAGAAACAGGGCTGGAAACACCATATATTTT.